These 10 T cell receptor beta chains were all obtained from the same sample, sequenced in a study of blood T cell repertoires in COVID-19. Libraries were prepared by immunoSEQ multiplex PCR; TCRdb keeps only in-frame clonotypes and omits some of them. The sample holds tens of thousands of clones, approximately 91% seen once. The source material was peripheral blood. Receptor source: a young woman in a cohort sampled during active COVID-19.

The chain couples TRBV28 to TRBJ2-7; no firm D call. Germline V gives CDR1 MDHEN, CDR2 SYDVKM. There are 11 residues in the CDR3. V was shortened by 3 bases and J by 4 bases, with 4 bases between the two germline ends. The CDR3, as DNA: TGTGCCAGCAGTTTGCGATACGAGCAGTACTTC. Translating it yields CASSLRYEQYF.

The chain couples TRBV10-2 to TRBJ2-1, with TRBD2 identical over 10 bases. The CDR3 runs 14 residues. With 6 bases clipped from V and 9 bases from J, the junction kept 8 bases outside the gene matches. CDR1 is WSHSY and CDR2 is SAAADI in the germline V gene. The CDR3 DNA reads TGCGCCAGCAGCGGACTAGCGGCAAGGGGTGAGCAGTTCTTC. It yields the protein CASSGLAARGEQFF.

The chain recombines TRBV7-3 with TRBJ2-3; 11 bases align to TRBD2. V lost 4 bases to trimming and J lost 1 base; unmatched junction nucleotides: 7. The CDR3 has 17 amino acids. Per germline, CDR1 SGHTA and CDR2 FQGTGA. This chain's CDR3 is CASSSQTSGTGTDTQYF. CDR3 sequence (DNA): TGTGCCAGCAGCTCCCAGACTAGCGGGACTGGCACAGATACGCAGTATTTT.

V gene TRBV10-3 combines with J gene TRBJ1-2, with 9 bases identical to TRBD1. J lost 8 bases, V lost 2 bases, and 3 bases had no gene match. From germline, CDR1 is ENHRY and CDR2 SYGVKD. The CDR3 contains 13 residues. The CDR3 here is CAISEDRGYGYTF. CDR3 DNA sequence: TGTGCCATCAGTGAGGACAGGGGGTACGGCTACACCTTC.

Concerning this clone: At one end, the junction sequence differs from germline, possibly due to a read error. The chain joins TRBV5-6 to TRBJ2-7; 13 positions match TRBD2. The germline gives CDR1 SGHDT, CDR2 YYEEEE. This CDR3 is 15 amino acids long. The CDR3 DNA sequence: TGTGCCAGCAGCTCACCGACTAGCGGGAGGCCCAGGAGGTCATTC. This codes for CASSSPTSGRPRRSF.

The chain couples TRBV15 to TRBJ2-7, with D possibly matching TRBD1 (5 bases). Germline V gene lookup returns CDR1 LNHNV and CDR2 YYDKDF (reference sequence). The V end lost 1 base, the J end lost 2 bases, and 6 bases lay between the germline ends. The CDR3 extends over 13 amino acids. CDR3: CATSRGQTYEQYF. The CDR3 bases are TGTGCCACCAGCAGAGGACAGACCTACGAGCAGTACTTC.

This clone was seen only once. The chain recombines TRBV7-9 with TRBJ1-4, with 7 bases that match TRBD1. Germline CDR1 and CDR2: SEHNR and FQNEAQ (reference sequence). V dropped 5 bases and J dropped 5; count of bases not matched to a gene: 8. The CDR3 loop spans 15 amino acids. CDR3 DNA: TGTGCCAGCAGCCATTGGGGGACAGAAAATGAAAAACTGTTTTTT. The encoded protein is CASSHWGTENEKLFF.

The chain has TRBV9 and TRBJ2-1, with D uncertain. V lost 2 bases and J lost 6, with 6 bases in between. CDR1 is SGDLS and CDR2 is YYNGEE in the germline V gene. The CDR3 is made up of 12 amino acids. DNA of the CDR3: TGTGCCAGCAGCGTGGGCCCCAATGAGCAGTTCTTC. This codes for CASSVGPNEQFF.

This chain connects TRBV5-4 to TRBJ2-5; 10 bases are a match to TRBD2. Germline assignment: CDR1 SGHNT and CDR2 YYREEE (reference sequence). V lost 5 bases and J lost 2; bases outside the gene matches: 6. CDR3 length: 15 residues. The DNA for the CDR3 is TGTGCCAGCAGTTTCCTACTAGCGGGGCAAGAGACCCAGTACTTC. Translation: CASSFLLAGQETQYF.

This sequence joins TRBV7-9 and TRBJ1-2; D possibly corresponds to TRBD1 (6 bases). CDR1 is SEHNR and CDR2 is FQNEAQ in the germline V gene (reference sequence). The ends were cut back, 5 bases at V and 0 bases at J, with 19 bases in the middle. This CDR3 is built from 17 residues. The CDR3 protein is CASSPSQEGGANYGYTF. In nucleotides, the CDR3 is TGTGCCAGCAGCCCCTCCCAAGAGGGGGGGGCTAACTATGGCTACACCTTC. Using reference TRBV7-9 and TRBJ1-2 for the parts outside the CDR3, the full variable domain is DTGVSQNPRHKITKRGQNVTFRCDPISEHNRLYWYRQTLGQGPEFLTYFQNEAQLEKSRLLSDRFSAERPKGSFSTLEIQRTEQGDSAMYLCASSPSQEGGANYGYTFGSGTRLTVV.